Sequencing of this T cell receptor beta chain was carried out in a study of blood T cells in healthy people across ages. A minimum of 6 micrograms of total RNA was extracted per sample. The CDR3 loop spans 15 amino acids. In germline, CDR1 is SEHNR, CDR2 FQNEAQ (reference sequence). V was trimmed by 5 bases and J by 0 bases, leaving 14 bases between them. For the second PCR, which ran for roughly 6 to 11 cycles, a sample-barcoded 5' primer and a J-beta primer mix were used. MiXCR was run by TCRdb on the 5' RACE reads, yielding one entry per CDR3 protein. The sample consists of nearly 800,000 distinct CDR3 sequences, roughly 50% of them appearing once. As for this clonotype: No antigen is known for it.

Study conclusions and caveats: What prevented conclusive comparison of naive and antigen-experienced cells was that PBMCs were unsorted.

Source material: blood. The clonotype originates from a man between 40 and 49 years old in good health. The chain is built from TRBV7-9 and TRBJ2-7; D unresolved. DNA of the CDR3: TGTGCCAGCAGCCCCCGTGAGAGGAGCTCCTACGAGCAGTACTTC. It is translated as CASSPRERSSYEQYF. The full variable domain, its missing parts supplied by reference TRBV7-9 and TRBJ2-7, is DTGVSQNPRHKITKRGQNVTFRCDPISEHNRLYWYRQTLGQGPEFLTYFQNEAQLEKSRLLSDRFSAERPKGSFSTLEIQRTEQGDSAMYLCASSPRERSSYEQYFGPGTRLTVT.